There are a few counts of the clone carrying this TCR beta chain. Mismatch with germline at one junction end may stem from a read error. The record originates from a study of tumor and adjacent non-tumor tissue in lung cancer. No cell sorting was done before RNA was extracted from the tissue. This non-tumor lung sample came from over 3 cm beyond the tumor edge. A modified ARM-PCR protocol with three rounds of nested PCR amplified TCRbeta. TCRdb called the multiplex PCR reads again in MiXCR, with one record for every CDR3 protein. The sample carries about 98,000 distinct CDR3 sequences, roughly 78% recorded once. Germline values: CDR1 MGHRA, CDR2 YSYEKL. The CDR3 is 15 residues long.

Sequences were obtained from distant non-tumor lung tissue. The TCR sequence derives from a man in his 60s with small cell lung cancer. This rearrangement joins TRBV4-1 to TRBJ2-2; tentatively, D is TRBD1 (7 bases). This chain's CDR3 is CPSSRRGAYTGELFF. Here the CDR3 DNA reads TGCCCCAGCAGCCGCAGGGGGGCCTATACCGGGGAACTGTTTTTT.